This T cell receptor (beta chain) is from a study of shared clonotypes between healthy human individuals (dated by TCRdb to about 2020). The study in broad terms: The cohort comprised a couple of women and three men aged 18 to 49 years. For each donor, CD4 naive and CD4 memory were each run on three plates, CD8 naive on two plates, and CD8 memory on one plate. To estimate repertoire size and how much clonotypes are shared between individuals, the study performed deep sequencing of blood TCR repertoires from five healthy adults. Different laboratories and diverse techniques were used to prepare libraries and sequence TCR repertoires, to increase sequencing depth and limit assay-specific biases. Between about 0.8 and 8.9 billion PBMCs per donor were obtained by leukapheresis.

The donors were healthy, HIV-negative adults with no recently reported acute infections or vaccinations. Every donor was a Caucasian adult residing in Nashville, Tennessee, USA. Magnetic negative selection was used to enrich CD4+ T cells, after which naive cells were positively selected on CD45RA and the negative fraction became the memory subset. Blood was collected by leukapheresis, and PBMCs were isolated by Ficoll-Histopaque density gradient centrifugation and then cryopreserved in liquid nitrogen vapor phase. Analytical flow cytometry was used to check the purity and quantity of each magnetically sorted T cell population. From each sorted fraction, genomic DNA was isolated and quantified by UV absorbance on a Nanodrop 2000c. The germline V gene encodes CDR1 MGHRA and CDR2 YSYEKL. Inclusive of the bounding cysteine and phenylalanine, the CDR3 is 14 residues long. The only DNA kept is the CDR3, 42 bases in frame from the first base. The trim is 2 bases for V and 15 bases for J, with a gap of 19 bases between the germline ends.

This clone was detected many times. Its cognate antigen has yet to be identified. No much larger clone is present one base from it, and per-base qualities are unavailable. Paper-wide results and their limitations: Sampling was limited to blood, and TCR repertoires in tissue likely differ from TCR repertoires in blood. Pairwise subsampling indicated that sequencing depth was expected to affect the degree of clonotype sharing among donors. Sharing across several donors was observed for approximately 5% of naive CD4, over 3% of naive CD8, 2.3% of memory CD4, and about 0.39% of memory CD8 clonotypes. Compared with non-shared clonotypes, clonotypes shared by all four sorted-subset donors had higher generation probabilities. Because the study included a small number of donors, the genetic and exposure-history diversity represented was limited. Estimated clonotype richness was generally larger for naive than for memory subsets. Even with the large sequencing depth, rarefaction of the sorted-subset datasets indicated that sequencing was incomplete.

TCR CDR3 regions were amplified from genomic DNA by multiplex PCR using the deep immunoSEQ assay. For each cell subset, the extracted genomic DNA was distributed evenly across all wells of several immunoSEQ 96-well plates, and each plate served as one replicate. For sorted subsets, 150 to 250 ng genomic DNA, equal to 25,000 to 35,000 T cell genomes, was loaded into each replicate PCR. Purified libraries were quantified with a Qubit 3.0 fluorometer, sized on a Bioanalyzer 2100, and re-quantified with the KAPA Library Quantification kit. Every immunoSEQ 96-well plate was sequenced on a dedicated single-read 150-cycle Illumina NextSeq 550 flow cell. For the original study's pipeline: Because the immunoSEQ output held only junctional sequences and lacked quality scores, the filtering could not match the filtering applied to full-length reads. Sequences were annotated with PyIR, a Python wrapper for IgBLAST v1.9, and V/J genes and CDR3 were assigned using IMGT germline references. Reads were filtered out if the reads had weak V/J assignments (E-value above 1e-6), no CDR3, stop codons, out-of-frame junctions, or ambiguous translated residues. V3J clonotypes were defined by identical inferred V gene, J gene, and CDR3 amino acid sequence. To compute the percentage overlap between repertoires, the number of shared unique clonotypes was divided by the size of the smaller repertoire. Richness of each repertoire was evaluated using RTK rarefaction, the Chao1 estimator, and Recon v2.1 estimates of unobserved clonotypes. OLGA was used to compute generation probabilities for all TCRbeta clonotypes that the gDNA method yielded from a handful of donors. Held by TCRdb, this immuneACCESS table contains in-frame sequences only and omits some clones. Under half of the omission traces to an unresolved V gene where checked; the cause of the rest is unknown. Clonal size and the V and J genes are those of that table, whereas D and trimming came from the DNA. The sample profile shows about 700,000 clones; approximately 79% of them were found once. The ten largest clones represent under 2% of the sample.

This receptor was identified in a woman in her thirties in good health. What was sequenced was memory CD4+ T cells sorted from blood. What this sample's cell subset or site label stands for: CD45RA-negative fraction. Rearrangement joined TRBV4-1 to TRBJ2-2; TRBD2 is possibly the D segment (7 matching bases). The DNA sequence is given as TGCGCCAGCAGCCAACAAGGGGGGGACCCTAGGTTGTTTTTT. It encodes CASSQQGGDPRLFF.